This TCR beta chain was documented in a study of T cell responses to AZD1222 COVID-19 vaccine. The repertoire was sequenced with immunoSEQ multiplex PCR; TCRdb's copy has only in-frame clones and lacks some. The sample records 95,000 to 100,000 clones, roughly 87% being singletons. Looked up from germline, CDR1 is LNHNV and CDR2 is YYDKDF (reference sequence). The CDR3 totals 16 residues. Trimming left V 5 bases short and J 8 bases short, with 24 bases between. The sample here was peripheral blood, taken on day 0 of AZD1222 vaccination. This receptor was taken from an adult in good health. The V call is TRBV15, the J call TRBJ1-1; maybe TRBD1 (5 bases). CDR3 protein: CATSGGGIQDGLEAFF. CDR3 bases: TGTGCCACCAGCGGCGGGGGTATACAGGACGGCCTCGAAGCTTTCTTT.